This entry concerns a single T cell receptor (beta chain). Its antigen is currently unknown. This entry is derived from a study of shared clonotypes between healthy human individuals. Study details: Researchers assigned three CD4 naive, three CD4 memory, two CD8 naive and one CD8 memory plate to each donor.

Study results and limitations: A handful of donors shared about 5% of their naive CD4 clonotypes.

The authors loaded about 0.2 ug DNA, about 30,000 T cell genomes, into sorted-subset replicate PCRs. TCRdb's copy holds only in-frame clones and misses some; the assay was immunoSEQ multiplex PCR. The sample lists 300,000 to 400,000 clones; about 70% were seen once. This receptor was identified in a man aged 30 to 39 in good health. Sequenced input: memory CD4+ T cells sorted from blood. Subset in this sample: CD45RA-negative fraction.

In DNA, the CDR3 is TGCGCCAGCAGTGAGTCGGGCGGGGGCAATGAGCAGTTCTTC. Translated: CASSESGGGNEQFF. The chain joins TRBV10-1 to TRBJ2-1; TRBD2 aligns across 7 bases. Germline V gene sequence: CDR1 WNHNN, CDR2 SYGVQD (reference sequence). The V gene end was trimmed by 0 bases and the J gene end by 6 bases; junction bases not matched to a gene: 2. The CDR3 sequence is 14 residues long.